This is a list of T cell receptor beta chains from one sample in a study of T cells in Graves' hyperthyroidism and ophthalmopathy. TCRdb redid the calling of the multiplex PCR reads with MiXCR, one entry per CDR3 protein. The profile shows 500,000 to 600,000 distinct CDR3 sequences, roughly 46% of them singletons. Sequenced: peripheral blood or thyroid tissue (not recorded which). The receptor source for this set is a woman between 18 and 29 years old with Graves' hyperthyroidism. Both conserved end residues are part of each CDR3. The D gene is left open where the match is weak. Not every row has a clone size; where given, it reads once, few, many or a size class.

V	size	D	J	CDR3
TRBV20-1	many	TRBD2	TRBJ2-7	CSARAEAGAVEQYF
TRBV3-1	few	NA	TRBJ2-5	CASSPTTGSETQYF
TRBV7-2	NA	TRBD2	TRBJ2-7	CASSEASGSWYEQYF
TRBV7-9	many	TRBD1	TRBJ1-4	CASSWKGTGDKTNEKLFF
TRBV5-2	once	NA	TRBJ2-5	CASNQGLAGLETQYF
TRBV5-1	NA	NA	TRBJ2-1	CASKASRGGEQFF
TRBV19	many	NA	TRBJ2-2	CASQGSFGTGELFF
TRBV10-3	few	NA	TRBJ2-3	CALGRGDTSTDTQYF
TRBV20-1	many	NA	TRBJ2-7	CSARSAAEIAYEQYF
TRBV6-6	few	NA	TRBJ1-5	CAILPGPFSNQPQHF
TRBV6-5	many	TRBD2	TRBJ2-5	CASSYSQLAGVQETQYF
TRBV7-9	NA	TRBD1	TRBJ1-2	CASSLVGAGGAGGYTF
TRBV4-2	NA	NA	TRBJ2-3	CASSQEVLAASDTQYF
TRBV2	few	NA	TRBJ2-3	CASSEPGTDTQYF
TRBV7-2	NA	NA	TRBJ2-5	CASSSYLETQYF
TRBV30	NA	NA	TRBJ1-1	CAWSRGTDEAFF
TRBV2	few	NA	TRBJ2-1	CASSRSPGEFF
TRBV27	few	NA	TRBJ2-5	CASSSLRTPQETQYF
TRBV10-3	NA	NA	TRBJ1-2	CAISEDFNYGYTF
TRBV5-5	NA	TRBD1	TRBJ2-6	CASSHPLVGTASGANVLTF
TRBV12-3/TRBV12-4	many	NA	TRBJ2-5	CASSLPQGPETQYF
TRBV11-3	many	NA	TRBJ2-7	CASSFLEYEQYF
TRBV29-1	once	TRBD2	TRBJ2-7	CSVAISGGTIYEQYF
TRBV6-2/TRBV6-3	few	TRBD1	TRBJ1-1	CASSYPYLGQGKNTEAFF
TRBV5-8	many	TRBD2	TRBJ2-5	CASSSGLELLETQYF
TRBV20-1	NA	NA	TRBJ1-1	CSARDLAGAMNTEAFF
TRBV5-1	NA	TRBD1	TRBJ2-5	CASQQNKGQVKETQYF
TRBV20-1	NA	TRBD1	TRBJ2-7	CSASPTRDSYEQYF
TRBV12-3/TRBV12-4	many	TRBD2	TRBJ2-7	CASSSLAVSGEQYF
TRBV27	NA	TRBD1	TRBJ1-4	CASSNRGATNEKLFF
TRBV7-9	few	TRBD2	TRBJ2-7	CASSVRPLAGSEQYF
TRBV29-1	many	NA	TRBJ1-1	CSVDWGKMNTEAFF
TRBV10-1	many	NA	TRBJ2-2	CASSESDWNTGELFF
TRBV9	NA	TRBD2	TRBJ2-7	CASSVRGRMDNEQYF
TRBV7-2	many	NA	TRBJ1-5	CASSLSWGTDQPQHF
TRBV15	NA	NA	TRBJ1-2	CATSSASRESYGYTF
TRBV7-2	many	TRBD2	TRBJ2-7	CASSPSGSPYEQYF
TRBV10-1	many	NA	TRBJ1-2	CASSVRVGSYSAQGKWGYTF
TRBV4-2	many	NA	TRBJ2-7	CASSQEGVAAYEQYF
TRBV5-6	many	NA	TRBJ1-5	CASSLEGHNSNQPQHF
TRBV5-6	few	NA	TRBJ1-1	CASSLMGFTEAFF
TRBV12-3/TRBV12-4	NA	NA	TRBJ1-5	CASTGDGNQPQHF
TRBV6-2/TRBV6-3	few	TRBD1	TRBJ2-7	CASRIDRAHEQYF
TRBV20-1	many	NA	TRBJ2-5	CSARDLAGAEETQYF
TRBV20-1	NA	TRBD1	TRBJ1-2	CSARTGGEGYTF
TRBV6-5	NA	NA	TRBJ1-1	CASSYSEKGSTEAFF
TRBV7-2	many	NA	TRBJ1-4	CASSLRGTEKLFF
TRBV7-3	many	NA	TRBJ2-7	CASSLDREGEQYF
TRBV12-3/TRBV12-4	NA	TRBD2	TRBJ2-5	CASKREPVEETQYF
TRBV7-2	NA	NA	TRBJ2-6	CASSLRDANVLTF
TRBV12-3/TRBV12-4	NA	TRBD1	TRBJ2-7	CASGSGTGSSEQYF
TRBV4-1	many	TRBD1	TRBJ2-7	CASSQDRTGASYEQYF
TRBV15	NA	NA	TRBJ2-5	CATSSDDVQETQYF
TRBV9	few	NA	TRBJ2-1	CASSVGSGAGNEQFF
TRBV20-1	NA	NA	TRBJ1-4	CSASSLGRVSGGEKLFF